Listed below are T cell receptor beta chains from one sample, sequenced in a study of T cell responses to AZD1222 COVID-19 vaccine. Assay used: immunoSEQ multiplex PCR; TCRdb lists only in-frame clones, some missing. The repertoire holds some 130,000 clones, with 85% to 90% as singletons. Sequencing was performed on peripheral blood, taken on day 0 of AZD1222 vaccination. Receptor source: an adult in good health. Each CDR3 is given with its conserved first and last residue. D genes are given only for firm matches. Expanded clones get a size class; other rows say once, few or many, or leave the size out.

j_call d_call clone_size v_call cdr3_nt cdr3_aa
TRBJ1-1 - once TRBV18 TGTGCCAGCTCACGACCACAGGACAGACCCGAAGCTTTCTTT CASSRPQDRPEAFF
TRBJ1-3 - - TRBV6-5 TGTGCCACCTTCGGGTCCAACGGAAACACCATATATTTT CATFGSNGNTIYF
TRBJ1-2 - - TRBV2 TGTGCCAGCAGAGGACAGTCCTCGCTTTATGGCTACACCTTC CASRGQSSLYGYTF
TRBJ1-1 - - TRBV3-1/TRBV3-2 TGTGCCAGCAGCACCCGGGCTGAAGCTTTCTTT CASSTRAEAFF
TRBJ1-6 - - TRBV15 TGTGCCACCAGCGATTTCTATAATTCACCCCTCCACTTT CATSDFYNSPLHF
TRBJ2-1 TRBD2 - TRBV27 TGTGCCAGCAGTCCTTGGGAGTGGGGGCTAGCGGGAGGCGATGAGCAGTTCTTC CASSPWEWGLAGGDEQFF
TRBJ1-1 - - TRBV19 TGTGCCAGTAGTATATCGGAGAACACTGAAGCTTTCTTT CASSISENTEAFF
TRBJ1-5 - - TRBV30 TGTGCCTGGAGTGGCACAGGGACTCAGCCCCAGCATTTT CAWSGTGTQPQHF
TRBJ2-2 TRBD2 - TRBV3-1/TRBV3-2 TGTGCCAGCAGCCTCCCGGGACTAGCGGGGGGGCACACCGGGGAGCTGTTTTTT CASSLPGLAGGHTGELFF
TRBJ2-7 TRBD1 few TRBV5-4 TGTGCCAGCAGTTTTCAGGGGGTTAACTACGAGCAGTACTTC CASSFQGVNYEQYF
TRBJ1-1 TRBD1 - TRBV5-1 TGCGCCAGCAGCCGATATAGACAGGGAGGTAGCGAAACGGCTTTCTTT CASSRYRQGGSETAFF
TRBJ1-1 - - TRBV5-1 TGCGCCAGCAGCTTGGAGGGTGGGGTTGGTGATGAAGCTTTCTTT CASSLEGGVGDEAFF
TRBJ1-2 - - TRBV3-1/TRBV3-2 TGTGCCAGCAGCCAGGGTTCCCAGAAGCACTATGGCTACACCTTC CASSQGSQKHYGYTF
TRBJ1-4 - - TRBV7-9 TGTGCCAGCAGCCCAGACAGTCCAACTAATGAAAAACTGTTTTTT CASSPDSPTNEKLFF
TRBJ2-3 - - TRBV28 TGTGCCAGCAGCAACTCGCGGGCGGGTTCCACAGATACGCAGTATTTT CASSNSRAGSTDTQYF
TRBJ2-2 TRBD1 - TRBV10-2 TGCGCCAGCAAAGGGGGCCCCCTCACCGGGGAGCTGTTTTTT CASKGGPLTGELFF
TRBJ2-1 - - TRBV3-1/TRBV3-2 TGTGCCAGCAGCCCTACAGGGAACAATGAGCAGTTCTTC CASSPTGNNEQFF
TRBJ1-2 - once TRBV5-5 TGTGCCAGCAGCCAGCCGACAGGCGAAGGCTACACCTTC CASSQPTGEGYTF
TRBJ2-3 TRBD2 - TRBV29-1 TGCAGCGTTGATGCGGGGGACACAGATACGCAGTATTTT CSVDAGDTDTQYF
TRBJ1-2 - - TRBV9 TGTGCCAGCAGCGTAGCTGTATCTCAACGATATGGCTACACCTTC CASSVAVSQRYGYTF
TRBJ1-1 - - TRBV5-1 TGCGCCAGCAGCTTGGGGGTGGGCGGCAGAGCAGCGGTGAACACTGAAGCTTTCTTT CASSLGVGGRAAVNTEAFF
TRBJ1-5 TRBD1 - TRBV28 TGTGCCAGCAGTCCGATACTCGGACAGGGAAGCAATCAGCCCCAGCATTTT CASSPILGQGSNQPQHF
TRBJ2-1 TRBD2 - TRBV7-6 TGTGCCAGCAGCCTGGCGGGGAGGGGTTCCTACAATGAGCAGTTCTTC CASSLAGRGSYNEQFF
TRBJ2-1 - - TRBV7-3 TGTGCCAGCAGCCCGCCCGGGACTTCATACAATGAGCAGTTCTTC CASSPPGTSYNEQFF
TRBJ2-7 - once TRBV6-5 TGTGCCAGCAGTTACTCCCGGGACAACTCCTACGAGCAGTACTTC CASSYSRDNSYEQYF
TRBJ2-5 - - TRBV10-3 TGTGCCATCAAGGACAGTTTGGAGACCCAGTACTTC CAIKDSLETQYF
TRBJ1-6 - - TRBV5-4 TGTGCCAGCAGCTTGAGTAACGCAGGTGCCTACTCACCCCTCCACTTT CASSLSNAGAYSPLHF
TRBJ2-7 TRBD2 once TRBV7-2 TGTGCCAGCAGCACAGCCGGGACTAGCGCCTACGAGCAGTACTTC CASSTAGTSAYEQYF
TRBJ1-1 - - TRBV14 TGTGCCAGCAGCCAAGAGTCGGGGAGCAGAGAAGCTTTCTTT CASSQESGSREAFF
TRBJ2-7 TRBD2 - TRBV6-5 TGTGCCAGCAGTTCCTCCTGGACTAGTGCTGGCTACGAGCAGTACTTC CASSSSWTSAGYEQYF
TRBJ1-6 - - TRBV5-6 TGTGCCAGCAGCTTGATCAGCAGGGATCCGAGCTCCTATAATTCACCCCTCCACTTT CASSLISRDPSSYNSPLHF
TRBJ1-2 - - TRBV9 TGTGCCAGCAGCGTAGGGAGGGGTTCCTATGGCTACACCTTC CASSVGRGSYGYTF
TRBJ2-2 TRBD2 - TRBV6-4 TGTGCCAGCAGTCCTGAGACTAGCGAGGCCACCGGGGAGCTGTTTTTT CASSPETSEATGELFF
TRBJ1-2 TRBD1 - TRBV29-1 TGCAGCGTTGAAGAGGGGCAGGGGGCGAACTATGGCTACACCTTC CSVEEGQGANYGYTF
TRBJ1-1 - - TRBV14 TGTGCCAGCAGCCATGGGCCGCCGAACACTGAAGCTTTCTTT CASSHGPPNTEAFF
TRBJ1-2 - - TRBV6-5 TGTGCCAGCAGCTTTGGGGATAGAAACTATGGCTACACCTTC CASSFGDRNYGYTF